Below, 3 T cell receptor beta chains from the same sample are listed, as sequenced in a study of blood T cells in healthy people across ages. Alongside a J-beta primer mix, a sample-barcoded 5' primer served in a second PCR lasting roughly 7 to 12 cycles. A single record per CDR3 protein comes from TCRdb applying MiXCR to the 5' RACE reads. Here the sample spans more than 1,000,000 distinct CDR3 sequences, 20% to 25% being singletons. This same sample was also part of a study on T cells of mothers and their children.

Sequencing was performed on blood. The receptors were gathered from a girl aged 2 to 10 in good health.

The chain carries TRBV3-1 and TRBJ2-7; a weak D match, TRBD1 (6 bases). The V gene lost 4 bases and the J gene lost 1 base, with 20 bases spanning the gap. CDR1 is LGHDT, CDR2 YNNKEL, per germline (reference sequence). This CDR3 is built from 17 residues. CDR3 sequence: CASSPEAPGTGSYEQYF. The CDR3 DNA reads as TGTGCCAGCAGCCCCGAAGCCCCCGGAACAGGGTCCTACGAGCAGTACTTC.

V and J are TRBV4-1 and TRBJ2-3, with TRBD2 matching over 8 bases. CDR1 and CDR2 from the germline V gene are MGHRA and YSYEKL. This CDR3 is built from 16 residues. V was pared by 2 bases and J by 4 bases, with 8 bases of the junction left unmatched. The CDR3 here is CASSQLAGRRADTQYF. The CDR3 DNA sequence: TGCGCCAGCAGCCAATTAGCGGGAAGGAGGGCAGATACGCAGTATTTT.

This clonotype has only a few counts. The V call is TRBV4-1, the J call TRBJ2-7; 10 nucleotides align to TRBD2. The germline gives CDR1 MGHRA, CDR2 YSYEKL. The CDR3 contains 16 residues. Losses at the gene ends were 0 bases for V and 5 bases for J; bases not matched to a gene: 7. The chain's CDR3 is CASSQEPSGRGDEQYF. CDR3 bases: TGCGCCAGCAGCCAAGAGCCTAGCGGGAGAGGGGACGAGCAGTACTTC.